This T cell receptor beta chain came from a study of shared clonotypes between healthy human individuals. Findings of the study overall: Among donors, the sharing of clonotypes was expected to be influenced by sequencing depth.

Comment on this clone: Antigen specificity is unknown.

V shed 0 bases and J shed 0 bases, with 15 bases lying between them. The CDR3 is made up of 17 amino acids. Germline CDR1 reads SGHRS; CDR2 reads YFSETQ. TCRdb keeps only in-frame clones here, not all; method: immunoSEQ multiplex PCR. The sample lists around 2,000,000 clones, about 95% occurring once. The naive CD8 population came from CD45RO-negative cells selected for CCR7, without terminally differentiated effector memory CD45RA+ cells. This TCR was recovered from a man aged 18 to 29 in good health. The chain uses TRBV5-1 and TRBJ2-5; D perhaps matches TRBD2 (6 bases). Sequenced input: naive CD8+ T cells sorted from blood. Here the CDR3 reads CASSLGRAGPYQETQYF. Here the CDR3 DNA reads TGCGCCAGCAGCTTGGGGAGGGCAGGTCCCTACCAAGAGACCCAGTACTTC.